This T cell receptor (beta chain) was sequenced during a study of blood T cell repertoires in COVID-19. Study information: Sample material is recorded as cDNA or gDNA derived from T cells, B-cell-depleted T cells, or PBMCs.

The CDR3 is 10 amino acids. CDR1 is DFQATT and CDR2 is SNEGSKA in the germline V gene (reference sequence). Original methodology: Reference gene primers were amplified, and this amplification served to estimate nucleated cell counts. Libraries were prepared by immunoSEQ multiplex PCR; TCRdb keeps only in-frame clonotypes and omits some of them. The V and J calls and the clone size are those of that table, but D and trimming were determined from the DNA. The sample includes some 100,000 clones, around 90% of them seen just once. This clone came up once. The germline gene is not matched at one end of the junction; a read error may be the cause.

The chain joins TRBV20-1 to TRBJ1-1; D gene ambiguous. The origin of this receptor is a human donor with active COVID-19. The donor label of this sample is uncertain. The specimen was peripheral blood. CDR3 loop: CSARGAKRVF. In nucleotides, the CDR3 is TGCAGTGCTAGAGGGGCGAAGAGGGTCTTT.